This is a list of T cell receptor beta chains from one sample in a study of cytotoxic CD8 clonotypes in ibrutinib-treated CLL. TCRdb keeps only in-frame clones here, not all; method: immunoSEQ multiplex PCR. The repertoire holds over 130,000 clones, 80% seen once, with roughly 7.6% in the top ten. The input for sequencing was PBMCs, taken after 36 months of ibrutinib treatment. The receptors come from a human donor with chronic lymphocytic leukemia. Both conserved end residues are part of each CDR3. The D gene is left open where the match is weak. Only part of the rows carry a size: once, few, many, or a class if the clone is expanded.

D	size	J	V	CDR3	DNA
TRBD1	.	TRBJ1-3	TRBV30	CAWAGQGLSGNTIYF	TGTGCCTGGGCGGGACAGGGCCTCTCTGGAAACACCATATATTTT
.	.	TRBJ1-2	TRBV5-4	CASSVYAPGARYGYTF	TGTGCCAGCAGCGTTTACGCGCCGGGCGCGCGCTATGGCTACACCTTC
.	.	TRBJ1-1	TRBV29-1	CSVAEIRRGGTEAFF	TGCAGCGTTGCCGAAATCCGGCGGGGAGGGACTGAAGCTTTCTTT
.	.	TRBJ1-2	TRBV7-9	CASRSFYKGREIYGYTF	TGTGCCAGCAGGTCTTTCTATAAAGGACGGGAGATTTATGGCTACACCTTC
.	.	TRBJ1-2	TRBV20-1	CSARDGSGYTF	TGCAGTGCTAGAGATGGGTCTGGCTACACCTTC
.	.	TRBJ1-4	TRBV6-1	CASSVSNEKLFF	TGTGCCAGCAGTGTATCTAATGAAAAACTGTTTTTT
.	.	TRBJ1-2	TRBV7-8	CASSFLLADDYNYGYTF	TGTGCCAGCAGCTTCCTGTTAGCAGATGATTACAACTATGGCTACACCTTC
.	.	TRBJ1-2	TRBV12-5	CASGTDDYGYTF	TGTGCTAGTGGTACGGATGACTATGGCTACACCTTC
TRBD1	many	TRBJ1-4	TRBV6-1	CASSGQVREKLFF	TGTGCCAGCAGCGGACAGGTTAGAGAAAAACTGTTTTTT
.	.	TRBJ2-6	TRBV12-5	CASGSGANVLTF	TGTGCTAGTGGCTCTGGGGCCAACGTCCTGACTTTC
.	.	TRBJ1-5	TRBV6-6	CASSLVGGNQPQHF	TGTGCCAGCAGTTTGGTGGGTGGAAATCAGCCCCAGCATTTT
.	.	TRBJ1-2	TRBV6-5	CASSYESAVGPYGYTF	TGTGCCAGCAGTTACGAAAGTGCAGTTGGGCCCTATGGCTACACCTTC
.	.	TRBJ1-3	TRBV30	CAWSVPGQLSGNTIYF	TGTGCCTGGAGTGTTCCGGGACAACTCTCTGGAAACACCATATATTTT
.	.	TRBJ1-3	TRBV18	CASSRTPSGNTIYF	TGTGCCAGCTCACGGACCCCCTCTGGAAACACCATATATTTT
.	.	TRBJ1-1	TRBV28	CASSLVVTNTEAFF	TGTGCCAGCAGTTTAGTGGTCACGAACACTGAAGCTTTCTTT
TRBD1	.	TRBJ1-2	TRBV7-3	CASSPGTGTNYGYTF	TGTGCCAGCAGCCCAGGGACAGGAACTAACTATGGCTACACCTTC
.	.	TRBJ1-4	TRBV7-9	CASSLTEGKLFF	TGTGCCAGCAGCTTGACAGAAGGAAAACTGTTTTTT
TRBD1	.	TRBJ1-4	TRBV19	CASSMTGGTEKLFF	TGTGCCAGTAGTATGACAGGGGGGACGGAAAAACTGTTTTTT
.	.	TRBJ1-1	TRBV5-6	CASSLAGRVNTEAFF	TGTGCCAGCAGCTTGGCCGGCAGAGTCAACACTGAAGCTTTCTTT
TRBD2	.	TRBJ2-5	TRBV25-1	CASSDVLAVQETQYF	TGTGCCAGCAGTGATGTTCTAGCGGTACAAGAGACCCAGTACTTC